A selection of T cell receptor beta chains follows, all from one sample in a study of T cells in localized non-small cell lung cancer. Clones were read by immunoSEQ multiplex PCR, and TCRdb kept only the in-frame ones, dropping some. Of 35,000 or so clones listed, around nine tenths are singletons. Sample: peripheral blood, taken before any cancer treatment. These receptors were taken from a woman aged 40-75 years with stage I lung adenocarcinoma. Each CDR3 is given without its conserved first and last residue.

V gene: TRBV18; J gene: TRBJ1-5; CDR3 protein: ASSGPEIWPQH
V gene: TRBV2; J gene: TRBJ2-2; CDR3 protein: ASSGWSRKGKLYTGELF
V gene: TRBV6-6; J gene: TRBJ2-1; CDR3 protein: ASNLAGRNQNEQF
V gene: TRBV29-1; J gene: TRBJ1-1; CDR3 protein: SVEGNTEAF
V gene: TRBV5-1; J gene: TRBJ2-5; CDR3 protein: ASSSTGEGTQY
V gene: TRBV11-2; J gene: TRBJ1-4; CDR3 protein: ASSLVGGNEKLF
V gene: TRBV7-2; J gene: TRBJ1-5; CDR3 protein: ASSLALQQPQH
V gene: TRBV7-8; J gene: TRBJ2-5; CDR3 protein: ASLPGTLQETQY
V gene: TRBV7-3; J gene: TRBJ2-3; CDR3 protein: ASSLRGGWSTDTQY
V gene: TRBV5-1; J gene: TRBJ1-2; CDR3 protein: ASSPDTGPDGYT
V gene: TRBV30; J gene: TRBJ1-2; CDR3 protein: AWGRDRPYGYT
V gene: TRBV5-5; J gene: TRBJ1-1; CDR3 protein: ASRHLNTEAF
V gene: TRBV7-8; J gene: TRBJ2-7; CDR3 protein: ASSTDNEIFYEQY
V gene: TRBV13; J gene: TRBJ2-6; CDR3 protein: ASSPTGTGANVLT
V gene: TRBV9; J gene: TRBJ2-1; CDR3 protein: ASSVETRYNEQF
V gene: TRBV6-5; J gene: TRBJ2-7; CDR3 protein: ASRSIRDRGNEQY
V gene: TRBV29-1; J gene: TRBJ1-2; CDR3 protein: SVAQRPRYGYT
V gene: TRBV19; J gene: .; CDR3 protein: ASSMIGYEQY
V gene: TRBV29-1; J gene: TRBJ1-4; CDR3 protein: SVAIDSTGEKLF
V gene: TRBV30; J gene: TRBJ2-5; CDR3 protein: AWSTGPGLGTQY
V gene: TRBV5-4; J gene: TRBJ2-5; CDR3 protein: ASSQQGSRETQY
V gene: TRBV28; J gene: TRBJ2-3; CDR3 protein: ASRERGAPLHTQY
V gene: TRBV7-9; J gene: TRBJ2-7; CDR3 protein: ASSDPMGYEQY
V gene: TRBV19; J gene: TRBJ1-1; CDR3 protein: ASSILTNTEAF
V gene: TRBV6-6; J gene: TRBJ1-1; CDR3 protein: ASSYTVGGTEAF
V gene: TRBV2; J gene: TRBJ1-3; CDR3 protein: ASKFLTGISGNTIY
V gene: TRBV5-1; J gene: TRBJ2-3; CDR3 protein: ASSLGTTPDTQY
V gene: TRBV11-2; J gene: TRBJ2-5; CDR3 protein: ASSPTPDSEETQY
V gene: TRBV5-1; J gene: TRBJ2-7; CDR3 protein: ASSQGPRIGRAGDSYEQY
V gene: TRBV7-2; J gene: TRBJ2-7; CDR3 protein: ASSFGGPLYEQY
V gene: TRBV11-3; J gene: TRBJ2-1; CDR3 protein: ASSFRYVQF
V gene: TRBV18; J gene: TRBJ2-6; CDR3 protein: ASSPPSGANVLT
V gene: TRBV6-4; J gene: TRBJ1-1; CDR3 protein: ASSDSRNTEAF
V gene: TRBV28; J gene: TRBJ2-3; CDR3 protein: ASSPRGAGTDTQY
V gene: TRBV15; J gene: TRBJ2-3; CDR3 protein: ATSRDRSGTDTQY
V gene: TRBV19; J gene: TRBJ1-2; CDR3 protein: ASSIVGPGGYT
V gene: TRBV4-2; J gene: TRBJ2-5; CDR3 protein: ASSSGGRETQY